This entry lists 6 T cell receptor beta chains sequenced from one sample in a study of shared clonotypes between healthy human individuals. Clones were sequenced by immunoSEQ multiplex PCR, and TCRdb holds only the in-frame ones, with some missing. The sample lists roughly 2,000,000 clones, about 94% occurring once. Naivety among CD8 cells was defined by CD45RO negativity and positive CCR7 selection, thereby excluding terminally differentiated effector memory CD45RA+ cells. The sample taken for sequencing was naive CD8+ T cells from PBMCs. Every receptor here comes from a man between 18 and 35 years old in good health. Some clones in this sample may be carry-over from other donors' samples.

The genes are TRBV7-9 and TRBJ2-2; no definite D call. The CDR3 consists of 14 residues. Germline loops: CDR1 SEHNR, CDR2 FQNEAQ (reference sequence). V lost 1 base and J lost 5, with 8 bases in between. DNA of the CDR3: TGTGCCAGCAGCTTAGGGAGTAAAACCGGGGAGCTGTTTTTT. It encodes CASSLGSKTGELFF.

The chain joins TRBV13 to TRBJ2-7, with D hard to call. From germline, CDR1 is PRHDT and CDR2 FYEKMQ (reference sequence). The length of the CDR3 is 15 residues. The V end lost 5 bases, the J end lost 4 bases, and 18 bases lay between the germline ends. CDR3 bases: TGTGCCAGCAGCAACGTCGGAACTCCAACTTACGAGCAGTACTTC. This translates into CASSNVGTPTYEQYF.

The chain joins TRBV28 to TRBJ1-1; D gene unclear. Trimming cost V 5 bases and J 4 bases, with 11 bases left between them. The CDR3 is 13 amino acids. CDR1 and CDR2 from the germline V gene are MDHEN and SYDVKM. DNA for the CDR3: TGTGCCAGCAGTGTGAATGGGATCACTGAAGCTTTCTTT. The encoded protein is CASSVNGITEAFF.

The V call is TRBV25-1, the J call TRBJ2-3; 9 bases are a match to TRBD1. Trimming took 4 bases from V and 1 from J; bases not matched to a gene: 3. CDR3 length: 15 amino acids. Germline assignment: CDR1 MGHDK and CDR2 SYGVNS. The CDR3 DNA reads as TGTGCCAGCAGTGGAAGGACAGGGGGCACAGATACGCAGTATTTT. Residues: CASSGRTGGTDTQYF.

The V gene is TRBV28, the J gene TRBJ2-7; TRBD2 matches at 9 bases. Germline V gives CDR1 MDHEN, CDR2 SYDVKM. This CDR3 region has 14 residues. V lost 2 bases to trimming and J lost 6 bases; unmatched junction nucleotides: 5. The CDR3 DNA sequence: TGTGCCAGCAGTTTAACGCGGGAGGGCCTCGAGCAGTACTTC. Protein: CASSLTREGLEQYF.

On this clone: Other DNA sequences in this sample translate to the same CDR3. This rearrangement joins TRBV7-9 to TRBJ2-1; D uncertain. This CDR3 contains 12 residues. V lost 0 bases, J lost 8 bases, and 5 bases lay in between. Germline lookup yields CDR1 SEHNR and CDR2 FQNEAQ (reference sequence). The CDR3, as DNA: TGTGCCAGCAGCTTAGCGGTGGATGAGCAGTTCTTC. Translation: CASSLAVDEQFF.